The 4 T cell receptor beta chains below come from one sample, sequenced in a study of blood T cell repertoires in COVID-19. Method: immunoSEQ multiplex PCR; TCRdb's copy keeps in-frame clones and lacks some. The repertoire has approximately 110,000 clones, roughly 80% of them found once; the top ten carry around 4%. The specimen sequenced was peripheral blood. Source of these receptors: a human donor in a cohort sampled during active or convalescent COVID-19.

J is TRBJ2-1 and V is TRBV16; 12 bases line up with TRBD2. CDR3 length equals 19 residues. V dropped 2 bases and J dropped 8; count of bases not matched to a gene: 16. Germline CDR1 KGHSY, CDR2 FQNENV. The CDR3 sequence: CASSQTRGLAGFWVDEQFF. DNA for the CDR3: TGTGCCAGCAGCCAAACCAGGGGACTAGCGGGCTTTTGGGTGGATGAGCAGTTCTTC.

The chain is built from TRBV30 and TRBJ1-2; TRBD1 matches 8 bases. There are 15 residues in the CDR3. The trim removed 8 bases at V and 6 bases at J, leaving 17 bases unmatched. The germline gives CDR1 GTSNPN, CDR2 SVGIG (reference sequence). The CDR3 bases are TGTGCCAATAAAATTGGGGCAGGGGGCATCAATGGCTACACCTTC. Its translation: CANKIGAGGINGYTF.

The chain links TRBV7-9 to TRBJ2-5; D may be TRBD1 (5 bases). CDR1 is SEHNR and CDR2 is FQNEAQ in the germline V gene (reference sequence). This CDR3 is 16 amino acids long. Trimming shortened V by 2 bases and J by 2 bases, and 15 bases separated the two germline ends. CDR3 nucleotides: TGTGCCAGCAGCTTACCAGCAGGGATCGGACAAGAGACCCAGTACTTC. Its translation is CASSLPAGIGQETQYF.

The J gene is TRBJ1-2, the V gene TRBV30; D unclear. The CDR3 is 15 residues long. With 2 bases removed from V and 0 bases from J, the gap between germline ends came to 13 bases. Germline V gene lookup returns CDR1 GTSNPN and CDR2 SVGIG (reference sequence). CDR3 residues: CAWSRQVSSNYGYTF. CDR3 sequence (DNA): TGTGCCTGGAGTCGTCAGGTTTCCTCTAACTATGGCTACACCTTC.